Listed below are T cell receptor beta chains from one sample, sequenced in a study of response to subunit inactivated influenza vaccine. Via MiXCR, TCRdb re-called the RT-PCR reads, giving one row per CDR3 protein. This table has 610,000 or so distinct CDR3 sequences, around 13% appearing once. The starting material was PBMCs from blood, obtained about 13 days after vaccination. These receptors all come from a man aged 50-60 years who received an inactivated influenza vaccine. The CDR3 runs from the conserved cysteine through the conserved F or W. Each record gives: D gene, J gene, V gene, CDR3 protein. D genes are given only for firm matches.

TRBD2	TRBJ2-2	TRBV5-1	CASSLGRLRRGGRTGELFF
.	TRBJ2-1	TRBV27	CASSPREDEQFF
.	TRBJ1-2	TRBV6-2/TRBV6-3	CASRHLWEAGLLDYGYTF
.	TRBJ1-6	TRBV25-1	CASRPEGGLPLHF
TRBD2	TRBJ2-5	TRBV5-5	CASSLGLTSGQETQYF
TRBD2	TRBJ2-2	TRBV20-1	CSARDLRGMTGELFF
.	TRBJ1-2	TRBV6-2/TRBV6-3	CASRVSGTHYGYTF
TRBD1	TRBJ2-7	TRBV29-1	CSVALTGGIYEQYF
.	TRBJ2-3	TRBV12-5	CASGLNIDTQYF
TRBD2	TRBJ2-1	TRBV4-2	CASSQDFLAGNEQFF
.	TRBJ2-7	TRBV28	CASSPYWQGSVGTYEQYF
.	TRBJ2-3	TRBV7-9	CASSLDLNRDTQYF
.	TRBJ2-1	TRBV2	CASSESDYSTYNEQFF
.	TRBJ1-2	TRBV20-1	CRAAEGEVGYTF
.	TRBJ1-2	TRBV5-6	CASSSRGGTYGYTF
.	TRBJ1-5	TRBV20-1	CSAEDSTNQPQHF
.	TRBJ2-1	TRBV28	CASSATWNEQFF
.	TRBJ2-5	TRBV9	CASSVDGGRNQETQYF
.	TRBJ2-5	TRBV7-7	CASSPEGRAQYF
TRBD2	TRBJ2-1	TRBV19	CASSIRLAGGGDEQFF
.	TRBJ2-5	TRBV9	CASSVGGLETQYF
.	TRBJ1-5	TRBV21-1	CASSKAGTGGHQPQHF
.	TRBJ1-1	TRBV12-3/TRBV12-4	CASGWLGGAFF
TRBD2	TRBJ2-7	TRBV28	CASRTGLAGSYEQYF
.	TRBJ2-1	TRBV7-9	CASSLGGQKHYNEQFF
TRBD1	TRBJ2-3	TRBV7-2	CASSLVGGPDTQYF
TRBD1	TRBJ1-3	TRBV5-1	CASSLVGTVLGSGNTIYF
.	TRBJ1-3	TRBV5-6	CASSLVGAPGNTIYF
.	TRBJ2-2	TRBV20-1	CSARASDWAGGELFF
TRBD1	TRBJ2-4	TRBV20-1	CSARAQGFLQYF
.	TRBJ1-5	TRBV4-1	CASSQGGQRDNQPQHF
.	TRBJ2-3	TRBV7-9	CASSSDTTDTQYF
.	TRBJ2-1	TRBV18	CASSPLGQKVNEQFF
.	TRBJ2-5	TRBV7-9	CASSSTGGYETQYF
.	TRBJ1-6	TRBV4-2	CASSQDFAGPLHF
.	TRBJ2-1	TRBV18	CASSPPGWEGTNEQFF
.	TRBJ2-7	TRBV24-1	CATSEDGYEQYF
.	TRBJ1-6	TRBV20-1	CSAQYRVNNSPLHF
TRBD2	TRBJ2-3	TRBV4-2	CASSQGEGTPGNTQYF
TRBD2	TRBJ2-1	TRBV28	CASSLGLAGEVEQFF
.	TRBJ2-5	TRBV5-1	CASSLSVSEETQYF
.	TRBJ2-1	TRBV5-1	CASSLLQASSYNEQFF
.	TRBJ2-3	TRBV24-1	CATSDIHRTDTQYF
.	TRBJ2-7	TRBV6-5	CASSYALVPYEQYF
.	TRBJ2-3	TRBV24-1	CATSDYPGTGDTQYF
TRBD2	TRBJ2-3	TRBV9	CASSSSGGGRPDTQYF
.	TRBJ1-5	TRBV12-3/TRBV12-4	CASSSDPISNQPQHF
.	TRBJ1-1	TRBV4-3	CASSQDPWVNTEAFF
TRBD1	TRBJ2-5	TRBV5-1	CASSGQGGKETQYF
.	TRBJ2-7	TRBV29-1	CSARDGPYEQYF
.	TRBJ1-1	TRBV5-1	CASRRSTNTEAFF
.	TRBJ1-5	TRBV6-2/TRBV6-3	CASGQTSNQPQHF
.	TRBJ2-3	TRBV12-3/TRBV12-4	CASSLDNPTDTQYF
.	TRBJ1-2	TRBV10-3	CAISDRERGYTF
.	TRBJ2-1	TRBV9	CASSVAPNYNEQFF
.	TRBJ2-5	TRBV30	CAWSAPRTAPEETQYF
TRBD1	TRBJ2-2	TRBV20-1	CSARGTGGPGELFF
TRBD1	TRBJ1-5	TRBV5-5	CASNLGQGGNQPQHF
TRBD1	TRBJ2-5	TRBV5-1	CASKRGTAQETQYF